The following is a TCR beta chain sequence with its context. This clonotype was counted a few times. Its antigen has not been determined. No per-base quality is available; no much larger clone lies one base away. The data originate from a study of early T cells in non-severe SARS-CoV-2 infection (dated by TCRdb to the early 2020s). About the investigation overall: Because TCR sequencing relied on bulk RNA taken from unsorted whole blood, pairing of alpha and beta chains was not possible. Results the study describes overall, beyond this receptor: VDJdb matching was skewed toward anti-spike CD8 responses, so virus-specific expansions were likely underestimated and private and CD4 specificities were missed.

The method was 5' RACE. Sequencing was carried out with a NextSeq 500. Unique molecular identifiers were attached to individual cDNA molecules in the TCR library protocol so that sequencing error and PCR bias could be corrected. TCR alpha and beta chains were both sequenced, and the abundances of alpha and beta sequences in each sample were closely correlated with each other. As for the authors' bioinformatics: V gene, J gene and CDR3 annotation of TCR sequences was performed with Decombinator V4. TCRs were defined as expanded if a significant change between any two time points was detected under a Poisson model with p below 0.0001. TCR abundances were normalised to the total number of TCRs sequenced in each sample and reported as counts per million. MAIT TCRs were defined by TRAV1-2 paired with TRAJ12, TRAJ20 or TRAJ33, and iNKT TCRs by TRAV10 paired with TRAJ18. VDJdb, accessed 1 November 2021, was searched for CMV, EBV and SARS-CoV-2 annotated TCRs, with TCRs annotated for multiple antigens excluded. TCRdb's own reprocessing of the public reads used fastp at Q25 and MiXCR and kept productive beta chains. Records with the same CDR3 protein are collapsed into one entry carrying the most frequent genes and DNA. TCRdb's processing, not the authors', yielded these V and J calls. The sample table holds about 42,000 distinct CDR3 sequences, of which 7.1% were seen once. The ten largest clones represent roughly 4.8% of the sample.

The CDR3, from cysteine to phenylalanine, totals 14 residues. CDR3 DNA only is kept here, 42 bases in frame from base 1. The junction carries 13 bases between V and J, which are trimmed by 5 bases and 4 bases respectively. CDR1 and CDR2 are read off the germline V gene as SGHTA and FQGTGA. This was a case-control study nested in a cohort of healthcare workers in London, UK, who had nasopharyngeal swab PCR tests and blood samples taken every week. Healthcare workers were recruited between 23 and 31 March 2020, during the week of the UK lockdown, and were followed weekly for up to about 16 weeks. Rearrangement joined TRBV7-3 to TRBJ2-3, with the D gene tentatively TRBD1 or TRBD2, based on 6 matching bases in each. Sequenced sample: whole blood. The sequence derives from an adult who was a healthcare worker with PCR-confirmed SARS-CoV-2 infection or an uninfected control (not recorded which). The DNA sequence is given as TGTGCCAGCAGCCCTGAGGGGGGCCCAGATACGCAGTATTTT. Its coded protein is CASSPEGGPDTQYF.